This T cell receptor (beta chain) derives from a study of T cell responses to AZD1222 COVID-19 vaccine. V gave up 1 base and J gave up 4 bases, with 16 bases separating them. Germline lookup yields CDR1 SGHVS and CDR2 FQNEAQ. The CDR3 extends over 17 amino acids. The table came from immunoSEQ multiplex PCR; TCRdb's copy has only in-frame clones and leaves some out. Of 150,000 to 200,000 clones in the sample, around nine tenths are singletons; the top ten hold approximately 0.5%. Here the sequenced sample was peripheral blood, taken on day 0 of AZD1222 vaccination. The origin of this receptor is an adult in good health. The rearrangement joins TRBV7-8 to TRBJ1-4; possibly TRBD1 for D (5 bases). CDR3 DNA: TGTGCCAGCAGCTTAGTCCTCTTGACAGCCAATAATGAAAAACTGTTTTTT. This codes for CASSLVLLTANNEKLFF.